This TCR beta chain was observed in a study of neoadjuvant anti-PD-1 for oral cavity cancer. As to time point: after neoadjuvant nivolumab, at surgical resection. The CDR3 is 16 amino acids. The V end was cut by 6 bases, the J end by 6 bases, with 21 bases between. Germline CDR1 is SNHLY and CDR2 is FYNNEI. The data were produced by immunoSEQ multiplex PCR, yet TCRdb's version contains in-frame clones alone and is incomplete. The repertoire holds 13,000 to 15,000 clones, with roughly 70% as singletons. The TCR was taken from a person between 40 and 79 years old with oral cavity squamous cell carcinoma. The sample was PBMCs, taken after nivolumab (anti-PD-1) treatment. V is TRBV2 and J is TRBJ2-4; D tentatively reads TRBD1 or TRBD2 (7 bases each). CDR3 DNA: TGTGCCAGCAGCCAGGGAGGGGGCGCAACTCTAAACATTCAGTACTTC. Translating gives CASSQGGGATLNIQYF.